The clone carrying this TCR beta chain was picked up a small number of times. This entry comes from a study of blood T cells in healthy people across ages. Each sample gave at least 7 million isolated PBMCs. The CDR3 runs 14 residues. CDR1 is SGHTA and CDR2 is FQGNSA in the germline V gene. For the second PCR, which ran for 7 to 11 cycles, a sample-barcoded 5' primer and a J-beta primer mix were used. Every sample produced at least 2.5 million CDR3-containing paired-end reads. Via MiXCR, TCRdb re-called the 5' RACE reads, giving one row per CDR3 protein. Of 850,000 to 1,000,000 distinct CDR3 sequences in the sample, roughly 52% were seen once.

The chain joins TRBV7-2 to TRBJ2-4, with 7 nucleotides matching TRBD1. Gene TRBJ2-7 matches the end of the DNA better, so the J call may be wrong. Sequences were obtained from blood. The sequence derives from a man aged 30-40 years in good health. CDR3 DNA sequence: TGTGCCAGCAGCGTACTACAGGGGCCCTACGAGCAGTACTTC. This gives the protein CASSVLQGPYEQYF.